The T cell receptor beta chain under discussion was sequenced for a study of technical replicates of blood from a few donors. Method: immunoSEQ multiplex PCR; TCRdb's copy keeps in-frame clones and lacks some. This repertoire shows 75,000 to 95,000 clones, just over 90% found once; its top ten account for roughly 0.27%. A single count supports this clone. V lost 3 bases, J lost 4 bases, and 12 bases lay in between. This CDR3 has 14 amino acids. Germline loops: CDR1 SEHNR, CDR2 FQNEAQ (reference sequence). The chain employs TRBV7-9 and TRBJ1-1; perhaps TRBD1 as D (6 bases). The receptor's source is a human donor in good health. The sample comprised T cells isolated from PBMCs. The CDR3 here is CASSLPGGATEAFF. Written as DNA, the CDR3 is TGTGCCAGCAGCTTGCCGGGGGGGGCCACTGAAGCTTTCTTT.